This T cell receptor (beta chain) is drawn from a study of cytomegalovirus exposure and HLA in healthy donors. Study at large: As an earlier analysis found, around 200 million T cells yielded 117 million unique TCR beta sequences.

As regards this clone: Antigen specificity is unknown.

PCR was performed using 60 Vbeta and 13 Jbeta primers. TCRdb's copy holds only in-frame clones and misses some; the assay was immunoSEQ multiplex PCR. The sample lists 150,000 to 200,000 clones; roughly 79% were seen once. Study-level points and caveats: Later analysis revealed greater clonal expansion in HLA-associated TCR beta chains than in equally common others. In a later analysis, DRB1 alleles had the most associated TCRs; HLA-C alleles the fewest. HLA alleles were associated with 17,000 or so TCR beta sequences in a later analysis at 0.05 false discovery rate.

Looked up from germline, CDR1 is SGHRS and CDR2 is YFSETQ. V lost 1 base and J lost 0, with 14 bases in between. This CDR3 comprises 17 residues. This receptor was obtained from a woman in her 50s in good health and CMV-seronegative. Sequencing was carried out using PBMCs. The gene calls are TRBV5-1 and TRBJ1-3; D gene ambiguous. The CDR3 DNA reads TGCGCCAGCAGCTTGACCGCGTCTGAAATCTCTGGAAACACCATATATTTT. It codes for CASSLTASEISGNTIYF.